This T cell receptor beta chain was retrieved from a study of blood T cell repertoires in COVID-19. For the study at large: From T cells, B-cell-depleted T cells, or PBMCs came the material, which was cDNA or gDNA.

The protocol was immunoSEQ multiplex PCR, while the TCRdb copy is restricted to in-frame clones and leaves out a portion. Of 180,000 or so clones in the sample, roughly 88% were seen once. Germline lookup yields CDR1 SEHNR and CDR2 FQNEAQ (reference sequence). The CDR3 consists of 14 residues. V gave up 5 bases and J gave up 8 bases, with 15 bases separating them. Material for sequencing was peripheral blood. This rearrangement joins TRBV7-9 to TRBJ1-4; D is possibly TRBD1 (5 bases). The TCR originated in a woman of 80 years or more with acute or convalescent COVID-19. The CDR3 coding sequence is TGTGCCAGCAGCCCCCGGGAGGGGTTCGAAAAACTGTTTTTT. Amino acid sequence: CASSPREGFEKLFF.